What follows are 29 T cell receptor beta chains derived from one specimen sequenced in a study of cytomegalovirus exposure and HLA in healthy donors. Here immunoSEQ multiplex PCR was the method, and the copy in TCRdb shows in-frame clones only, minus some. The repertoire holds 150,000 to 200,000 clones, with 70% to 90% as singletons. The sequencing input was PBMCs. The receptors were gathered from a young man in good health and CMV-seropositive.

The rearrangement joins TRBV9 to TRBJ2-5, with 7 bases that match TRBD2. CDR3 length: 14 residues. From germline, CDR1 is SGDLS and CDR2 YYNGEE. The junction had 7 bases not matched to a gene; V was cut back by 3 bases and J by 5 bases. The CDR3 DNA reads as TGTGCCAGCAGCGCGACTAGCAATAGGGAGACCCAGTACTTC. Its translation: CASSATSNRETQYF.

The chain recombines TRBV9 with TRBJ2-7; tentatively, D is TRBD1 (6 bases). V was pared by 0 bases and J by 3 bases, with 13 bases between. Looked up from germline, CDR1 is SGDLS and CDR2 is YYNGEE. The CDR3 extends over 15 amino acids. In nucleotides, the CDR3 is TGTGCCAGCAGCGTAGGGGCACAGGGTGGCTACGAGCAGTACTTC. Translation: CASSVGAQGGYEQYF.

This clone was seen once. The chain is built from TRBV5-4 and TRBJ2-7; TRBD2 matches 10 bases. V lost 4 bases, J lost 4 bases, and 5 bases stayed unmatched. CDR1 is SGHNT and CDR2 is YYREEE in the germline V gene (reference sequence). This CDR3 spans 14 amino acids. CDR3 sequence: CASSPRTSGYEQYF. In DNA, the CDR3 is TGTGCCAGCAGCCCTCGGACTAGCGGATACGAGCAGTACTTC.

A single count supports this clone. V usage is TRBV7-8 and J usage is TRBJ2-7; a possible D gene is TRBD2 (5 bases). This CDR3 is built from 14 residues. Deletions cut 2 bases from V and 0 bases from J, with 8 bases between. CDR1 is SGHVS, CDR2 FQNEAQ, per germline. CDR3 bases: TGTGCCAGCAGCTTAAACCGGGGCTCCTACGAGCAGTACTTC. This sequence encodes CASSLNRGSYEQYF.

This chain joins TRBV6-1 and TRBJ2-7; the match to TRBD2 covers 9 bases. CDR3 size: 15 residues. V lost 6 bases and J lost 6; bases outside the gene matches: 12. Germline loops: CDR1 MNHNS, CDR2 SASEGT. CDR3 sequence (DNA): TGTGCCAGCAGAAGGGCGGGGGGGGTCGGCATCGAGCAGTACTTC. Its translation is CASRRAGGVGIEQYF.

The rearrangement uses TRBV27 and TRBJ2-3; 8 bases fit TRBD2. V was clipped by 8 bases and J by 5 bases; unmatched bases: 15. Germline CDR1 reads MNHEY; CDR2 reads SMNVEV (reference sequence). This CDR3 region has 16 residues. CDR3 nucleotides: TGTGCCAGCGCCACATACGGGGGGGCCGAGGGAGATACGCAGTATTTT. Translation: CASATYGGAEGDTQYF.

Only a few counts were recorded for this clone. This chain links TRBV9 with TRBJ2-7, with TRBD2 matching over 9 bases. The CDR3 contains 15 residues. Germline lookup yields CDR1 SGDLS and CDR2 YYNGEE. The V segment lost 0 bases and the J segment 8 bases; nucleotides outside the gene matches: 9. The CDR3 DNA is TGTGCCAGCAGCGTAGGCAGCGGGGGGTACGGGAAGCAGTACTTC. It encodes CASSVGSGGYGKQYF.

The chain combines TRBV7-9 with TRBJ1-4, with D hard to call. Per germline, CDR1 SEHNR and CDR2 FQNEAQ (reference sequence). The CDR3 has 18 residues. Trimming cost V 9 bases and J 5 bases, with 28 bases left between them. The CDR3 protein is CASSSLRPIDRENEKLFF. Here the CDR3 DNA reads TGTGCCAGTTCGTCCCTGCGCCCGATCGATCGGGAAAATGAAAAACTGTTTTTT.

V usage is TRBV12-5 and J usage is TRBJ2-3, with 8 bases fitting TRBD1. V was clipped by 1 base and J by 6 bases; unmatched bases: 6. The CDR3 runs to 15 residues. Germline V gene data show CDR1 as LGHNT and CDR2 as FRNRAP. CDR3 sequence: CASGLGRGLWDTQYF. The CDR3 DNA reads as TGTGCTAGTGGTTTGGGCAGGGGGCTGTGGGATACGCAGTATTTT.

This chain uses TRBV7-6 with TRBJ1-5; 8 bases agree with TRBD1. This CDR3 comprises 16 residues. The V gene end was trimmed by 2 bases and the J gene end by 1 base; junction bases not matched to a gene: 4. From germline, CDR1 is SGHVS and CDR2 FNYEAQ. The CDR3 reads CASSLKDRVSNQPQHF. DNA of the CDR3: TGTGCCAGCAGCTTAAAGGACAGGGTGAGCAATCAGCCCCAGCATTTT.

The chain combines TRBV5-3 with TRBJ2-2; TRBD2 matches 14 bases. TRBV5-3 is identified as an open reading frame with a role that is uncertain. The CDR3 spans 19 residues. Trimming at V came to 4 bases and at J to 1 base, leaving 9 bases not matched to a gene. In nucleotides, the CDR3 is TGTGCCAGAAGCCTGGGGACTAGCGGGGGCCAAAGGAACACCGGGGAGCTGTTTTTT. Amino acids: CARSLGTSGGQRNTGELFF.

The rearrangement joins TRBV4-3 to TRBJ1-2; TRBD1 matches 8 bases. Germline CDR1 is LGHNA and CDR2 is YSLEER. The V and J ends lost 0 bases and 3 bases, in that order; junction bases with no gene match: 3. CDR3 length equals 15 residues. Here the CDR3 DNA reads TGCGCCAGCAGCCAAGATCCGGGACAGGACTATGGCTACACCTTC. This encodes CASSQDPGQDYGYTF.

The chain employs TRBV29-1 and TRBJ1-2; 7 bases map to TRBD1. This CDR3 has 12 residues. CDR1 is SQVTM, CDR2 ANQGSEA, per germline. Trimming removed 3 bases from V and 4 bases from J; junction bases left unmatched: 2. CDR3 in amino acids: CSVETGLYGYTF. CDR3 coding DNA: TGCAGCGTTGAGACAGGGCTCTATGGCTACACCTTC.

The chain links TRBV4-2 to TRBJ2-3; D gene ambiguous. The germline V gene has CDR1 LGHNA and CDR2 YNFKEQ. V was shortened by 3 bases and J by 8 bases, with 15 bases between the two germline ends. The CDR3 extends over 14 amino acids. This chain's CDR3 is CASSHPIPRGTQYF. CDR3 sequence (DNA): TGTGCCAGCAGCCATCCCATCCCCCGAGGTACGCAGTATTTT.

The chain uses TRBV7-9 and TRBJ2-5; D perhaps matches TRBD2 (5 bases). Germline V gene lookup returns CDR1 SEHNR and CDR2 FQNEAQ (reference sequence). The V end was cut by 1 base, the J end by 4 bases, with 7 bases between. The CDR3 is made up of 13 amino acids. CDR3 sequence (DNA): TGTGCCAGCAGCTTAGAGAGGGCAGAGACCCAGTACTTC. It yields the protein CASSLERAETQYF.

Within the sample, this clone is medium-sized. The chain uses TRBV4-3 and TRBJ2-7; perhaps TRBD1 as D (5 bases). Trimming took off 0 bases at V and 5 bases at J, with 14 bases between the two ends. The germline CDR1 and CDR2 sequences are LGHNA and YSLEER. The CDR3 sequence is 15 residues long. DNA of the CDR3: TGCGCCAGCAGCCAAGATTGGCAGGGATCGGACGAGCAGTACTTC. This codes for CASSQDWQGSDEQYF.

The chain has TRBV4-1 and TRBJ1-3, with D perhaps matching TRBD1 (6 bases). V lost 3 bases and J 0 bases, leaving 12 bases between the germline ends. The CDR3 extends over 16 amino acids. Germline CDR1 reads MGHRA; CDR2 reads YSYEKL. CDR3 DNA: TGCGCCAGCAGCCAGATAACAGGGATCTCTGGAAACACCATATATTTT. It yields the protein CASSQITGISGNTIYF.

V is TRBV6-5 and J is TRBJ2-1, with TRBD2 matching over 11 bases. Germline CDR1 reads MNHEY; CDR2 reads SVGAGI. The J segment lost 7 bases and the V segment lost 6 bases, leaving 8 bases of the junction unmatched. The length of the CDR3 is 15 residues. The CDR3: CASSPEGLAANEQFF. CDR3 DNA: TGTGCCAGCAGCCCCGAGGGACTAGCGGCAAATGAGCAGTTCTTC.

The chain is built from TRBV15 and TRBJ2-2; D is undetermined. V dropped 0 bases and J dropped 0 bases, with 8 bases sitting between them. CDR1 is LNHNV, CDR2 YYDKDF, per germline (reference sequence). CDR3 length equals 16 residues. The CDR3 DNA follows: TGTGCCACCAGCAGAGATATCTCAGCGAACACCGGGGAGCTGTTTTTT. The encoded protein is CATSRDISANTGELFF.

The chain recombines TRBV18 with TRBJ2-6; D uncertain. The CDR3 runs to 13 residues. CDR1 is KGHSH, CDR2 LQKENI, per germline. V was clipped by 3 bases and J by 5 bases, with 5 bases between them. CDR3 sequence: CASSPLRANVLTF. In DNA, the CDR3 is TGTGCCAGCTCACCTCTCCGGGCCAACGTCCTGACTTTC.

The genes are TRBV27 and TRBJ2-7; 7 nucleotides align to TRBD2. Losses at the gene ends were 10 bases for V and 3 bases for J; bases not matched to a gene: 6. In germline, CDR1 is MNHEY, CDR2 SMNVEV (reference sequence). The CDR3 is made up of 12 amino acids. CDR3 in DNA: TGTGCCACGCGGGGGAGAATCTACGAGCAGTACTTC. Protein: CATRGRIYEQYF.

This clone was found many times. V is TRBV19 and J is TRBJ1-1; 7 nucleotides match TRBD1. The CDR3 consists of 12 residues. Germline assignment: CDR1 LNHDA and CDR2 SQIVND (reference sequence). With 11 bases clipped from V and 6 bases from J, the junction kept 9 bases outside the gene matches. DNA of the CDR3: TGTGCCGCATCTACCGGGACAGCTGAAGCTTTCTTT. Amino acid sequence: CAASTGTAEAFF.

This clone was counted only a few times. In the same sample, other DNA sequences code for this CDR3. This chain links TRBV9 with TRBJ2-1, with no clear D. The germline V gene encodes CDR1 SGDLS and CDR2 YYNGEE. V was trimmed by 0 bases and J by 7 bases, leaving 11 bases between them. The CDR3 is made up of 14 amino acids. This CDR3 reads CASSVALGQNEQFF. In nucleotides, the CDR3 is TGTGCCAGCAGCGTAGCGCTGGGCCAGAATGAGCAGTTCTTC.

This clone was seen more than once but under ten times. J is TRBJ1-6 and V is TRBV5-4; D remains unclear. Deletions cut 2 bases from V and 6 bases from J, with 3 bases between. Germline CDR1 is SGHNT and CDR2 is YYREEE (reference sequence). This CDR3 region has 12 residues. The CDR3 DNA follows: TGTGCCAGCAGCTTAGCTAATTCACCCCTCCACTTT. This gives the protein CASSLANSPLHF.

This clone was recorded once. The V call is TRBV5-6, the J call TRBJ2-5; D might be TRBD1 (5 bases). V gave up 1 base and J gave up 5 bases, with 15 bases separating them. The V gene's germline CDR1 is SGHDT and CDR2 YYEEEE. The CDR3 length is 15 residues. CDR3 in amino acids: CASSLTGTPAETQYF. DNA of the CDR3: TGTGCCAGCAGCTTGACAGGTACCCCGGCGGAGACCCAGTACTTC.

This rearrangement joins TRBV9 to TRBJ1-5; no definite D call. This CDR3 contains 16 residues. CDR1 is SGDLS and CDR2 is YYNGEE in the germline V gene. Trimming left V 3 bases short and J 1 base short, with 14 bases between. DNA for the CDR3: TGTGCCAGCAGCGGAGGAGGTCCTCTAAGCAATCAGCCCCAGCATTTT. Encoded protein: CASSGGGPLSNQPQHF. The full variable domain, completed using reference TRBV9 and TRBJ1-5, is DSGVTQTPKHLITATGQRVTLRCSPRSGDLSVYWYQQSLDQGLQFLIQYYNGEERAKGNILERFSAQQFPDLHSELNLSSLELGDSALYFCASSGGGPLSNQPQHFGDGTRLSIL.

The chain has TRBV5-4 and TRBJ2-5; tentative D call: TRBD2 (6 bases). The CDR3 sequence is 14 residues long. Between the trimmed V and J ends, which lost 5 bases and 1 base, there was a span of 12 bases. Germline V gives CDR1 SGHNT, CDR2 YYREEE (reference sequence). In nucleotides, the CDR3 is TGTGCCAGCAGGTCGCGGGACTCCCAAGAGACCCAGTACTTC. Its protein is CASRSRDSQETQYF.

This chain connects TRBV7-9 to TRBJ1-5; TRBD1 is a possible D gene (6 bases). The CDR3 runs to 16 residues. CDR1 and CDR2 from the germline V gene are SEHNR and FQNEAQ (reference sequence). Trimming pared 5 bases from V and 3 bases from J, leaving 17 bases between. CDR3 loop: CASSLHGQWNNQPQHF. CDR3 nucleotide sequence: TGTGCCAGCAGCCTCCACGGACAGTGGAACAATCAGCCCCAGCATTTT.

This clone appeared once. The chain is built from TRBV19 and TRBJ1-6; TRBD1 aligns across 8 bases. This CDR3 is 14 amino acids long. J gave up 6 bases and V 6 bases, and 4 bases lay outside the gene matches. Germline V gene sequence: CDR1 LNHDA, CDR2 SQIVND (reference sequence). The DNA for the CDR3 is TGTGCCAGTAGGACCGGGACAGGTAATTCACCCCTCCACTTT. As protein: CASRTGTGNSPLHF. Combining the CDR3 with reference TRBV19 and TRBJ1-6 gives the whole variable domain DGGITQSPKYLFRKEGQNVTLSCEQNLNHDAMYWYRQDPGQGLRLIYYSQIVNDFQKGDIAEGYSVSREKKESFPLTVTSAQKNPTAFYLCASRTGTGNSPLHFGNGTRLTVT.